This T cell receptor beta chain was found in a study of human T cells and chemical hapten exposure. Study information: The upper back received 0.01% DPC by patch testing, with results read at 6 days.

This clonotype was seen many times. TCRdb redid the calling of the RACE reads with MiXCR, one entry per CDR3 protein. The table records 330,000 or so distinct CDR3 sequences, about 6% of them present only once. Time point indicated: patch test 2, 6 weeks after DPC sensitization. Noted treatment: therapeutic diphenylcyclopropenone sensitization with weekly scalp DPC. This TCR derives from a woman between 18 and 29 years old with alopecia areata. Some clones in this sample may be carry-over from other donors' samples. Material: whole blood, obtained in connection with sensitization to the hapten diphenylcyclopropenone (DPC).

The CDR3 DNA reads TGTGCCAGCAGCTTAGGAGGGGTTACGAACACTGAAGCTTTCTTT. This encodes CASSLGGVTNTEAFF. The chain combines TRBV7-2 with TRBJ1-1; tentatively, D is TRBD1 (5 bases). This CDR3 is built from 15 residues. CDR1 is SGHTA, CDR2 FQGNSA, per germline. V lost 1 base, J lost 1 base, and 10 bases lay in between. The whole variable domain, filled in from reference TRBV7-2 and TRBJ1-1, reads GAGVSQSPSNKVTEKGKDVELRCDPISGHTALYWYRQSLGQGLEFLIYFQGNSAPDKSGLPSDRFSAERTGGSVSTLTIQRTQQEDSAVYLCASSLGGVTNTEAFFGQGTRLTVV.